Given below is one T cell receptor beta chain in context. Its cognate antigen is unknown. The read is 3 residues too short to cover the CDR3 end, so that end is filled in from the germline J gene. The record originates from a study of T cell clonality in common variable immunodeficiency. Whole-study findings and limits: Fewer TCRbeta clones were shared among CVID subjects than controls.

The CDR3 has 14 residues. CDR1 and CDR2 (germline): SEHNR, FQNEAQ (reference sequence). Trimming shortened V by 3 bases and J by 2 bases, and 7 bases separated the two germline ends. Blood samples were heparinized, about 5 to 9 ml per donor. Produced via immunoSEQ multiplex PCR; TCRdb's table is partial and in-frame only. Observed in the sample are roughly 60,000 clones, none of them singletons. This receptor was identified in a person aged 18 to 75 in good health. Sequenced input: peripheral blood mononuclear cells. This rearrangement joins TRBV7-9 to TRBJ2-2; D is unresolved. CDR3 sequence: CASSFMRNTGELFF. CDR3 DNA, as far as it was read: TGTGCCAGCAGCTTTATGCGTAACACCGGGGAG. The whole variable domain, remainder taken from reference TRBV7-9 and TRBJ2-2, is DTGVSQNPRHKITKRGQNVTFRCDPISEHNRLYWYRQTLGQGPEFLTYFQNEAQLEKSRLLSDRFSAERPKGSFSTLEIQRTEQGDSAMYLCASSFMRNTGELFFGEGSRLTVL.